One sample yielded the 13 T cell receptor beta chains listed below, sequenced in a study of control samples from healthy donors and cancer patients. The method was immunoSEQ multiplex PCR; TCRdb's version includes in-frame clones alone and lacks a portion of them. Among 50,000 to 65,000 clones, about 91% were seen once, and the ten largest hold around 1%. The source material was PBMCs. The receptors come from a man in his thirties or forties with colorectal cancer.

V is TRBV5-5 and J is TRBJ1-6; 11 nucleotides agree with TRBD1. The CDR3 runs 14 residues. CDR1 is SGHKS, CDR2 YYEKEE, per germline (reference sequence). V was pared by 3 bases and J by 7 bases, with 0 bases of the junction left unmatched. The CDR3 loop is CASSWDRGNSPLHF. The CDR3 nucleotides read TGTGCCAGCAGCTGGGACAGGGGGAATTCACCCCTCCACTTT.

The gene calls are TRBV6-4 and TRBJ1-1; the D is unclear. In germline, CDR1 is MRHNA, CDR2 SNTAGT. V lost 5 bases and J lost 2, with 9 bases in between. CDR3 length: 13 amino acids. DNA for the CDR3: TGTGCCAGCAGTCCGAGTGCCAACACTGAAGCTTTCTTT. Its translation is CASSPSANTEAFF.

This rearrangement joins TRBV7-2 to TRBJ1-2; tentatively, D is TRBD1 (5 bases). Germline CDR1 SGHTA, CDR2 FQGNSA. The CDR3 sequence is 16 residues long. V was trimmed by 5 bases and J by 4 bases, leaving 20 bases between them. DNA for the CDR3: TGTGCCAGCAGCCCCCAAAACCGTCGGAGGGGCTATGGCTACACCTTC. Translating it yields CASSPQNRRRGYGYTF.

The CDR3 protein is CASSRGGLAGQETQYF. The DNA for the CDR3 is TGTGCCAGCAGCCGAGGGGGACTAGCGGGGCAAGAGACCCAGTACTTC. The chain couples TRBV5-4 to TRBJ2-5, with TRBD2 matching over 13 bases. V was pared by 4 bases and J by 2 bases, with 5 bases of the junction left unmatched. This CDR3 comprises 16 residues. CDR1 and CDR2 from the germline V gene are SGHNT and YYREEE (reference sequence).

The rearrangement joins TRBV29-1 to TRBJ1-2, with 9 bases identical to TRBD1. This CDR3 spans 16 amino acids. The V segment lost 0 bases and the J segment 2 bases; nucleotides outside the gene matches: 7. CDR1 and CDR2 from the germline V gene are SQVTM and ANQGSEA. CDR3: CSVEDDRGAINYGYTF. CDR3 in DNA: TGCAGCGTTGAAGATGACAGGGGGGCGATAAACTATGGCTACACCTTC.

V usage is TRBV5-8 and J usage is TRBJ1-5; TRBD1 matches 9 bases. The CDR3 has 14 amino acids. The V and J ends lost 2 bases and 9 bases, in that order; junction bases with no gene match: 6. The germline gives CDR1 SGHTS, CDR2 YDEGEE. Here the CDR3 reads CASSFWTGAAPQHF. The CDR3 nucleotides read TGTGCCAGCAGCTTCTGGACAGGGGCCGCGCCCCAGCATTTT.

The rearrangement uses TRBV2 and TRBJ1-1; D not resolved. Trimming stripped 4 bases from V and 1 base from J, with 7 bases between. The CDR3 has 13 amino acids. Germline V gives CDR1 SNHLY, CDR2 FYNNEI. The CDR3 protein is CASSGLSNTEAFF. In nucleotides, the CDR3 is TGTGCCAGCAGTGGACTTTCGAACACTGAAGCTTTCTTT.

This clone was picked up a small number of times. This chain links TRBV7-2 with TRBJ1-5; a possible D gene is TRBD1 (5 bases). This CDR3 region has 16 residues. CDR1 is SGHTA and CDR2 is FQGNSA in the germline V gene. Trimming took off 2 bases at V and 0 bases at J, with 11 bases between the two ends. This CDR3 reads CASSLWAGSSNQPQHF. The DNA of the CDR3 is TGTGCCAGCAGCTTATGGGCAGGGTCTAGCAATCAGCCCCAGCATTTT.

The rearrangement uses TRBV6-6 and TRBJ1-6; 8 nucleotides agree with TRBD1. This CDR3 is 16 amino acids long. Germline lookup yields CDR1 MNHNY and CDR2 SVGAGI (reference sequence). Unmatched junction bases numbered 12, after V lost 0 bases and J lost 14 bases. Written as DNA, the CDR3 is TGTGCCAGCAGTTACTCGAGTAGTCGGACAGGGTGGTCCCTCCACTTT. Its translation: CASSYSSSRTGWSLHF.

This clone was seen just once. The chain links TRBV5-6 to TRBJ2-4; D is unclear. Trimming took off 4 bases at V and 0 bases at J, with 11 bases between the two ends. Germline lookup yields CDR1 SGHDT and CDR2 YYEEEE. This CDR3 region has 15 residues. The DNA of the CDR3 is TGTGCCAGCAGCCTTACCGCGCTAGCCAAAAACATTCAGTACTTC. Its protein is CASSLTALAKNIQYF.

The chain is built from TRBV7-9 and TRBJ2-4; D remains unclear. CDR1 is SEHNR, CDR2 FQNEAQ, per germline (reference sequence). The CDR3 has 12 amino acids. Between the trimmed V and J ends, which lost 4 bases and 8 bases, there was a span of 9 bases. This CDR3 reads CASSSRIDIQYF. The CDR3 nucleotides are TGTGCCAGCAGCTCTCGTATTGACATTCAGTACTTC.

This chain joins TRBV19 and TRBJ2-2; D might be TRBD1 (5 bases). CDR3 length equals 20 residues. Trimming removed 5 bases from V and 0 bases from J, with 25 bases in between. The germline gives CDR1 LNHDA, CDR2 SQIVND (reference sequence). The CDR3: CASSPAQLGALAANTGELFF. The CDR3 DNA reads TGTGCCAGTAGTCCCGCCCAGTTAGGGGCCTTGGCCGCGAACACCGGGGAGCTGTTTTTT. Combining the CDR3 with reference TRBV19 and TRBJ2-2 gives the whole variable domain DGGITQSPKYLFRKEGQNVTLSCEQNLNHDAMYWYRQDPGQGLRLIYYSQIVNDFQKGDIAEGYSVSREKKESFPLTVTSAQKNPTAFYLCASSPAQLGALAANTGELFFGEGSRLTVL.

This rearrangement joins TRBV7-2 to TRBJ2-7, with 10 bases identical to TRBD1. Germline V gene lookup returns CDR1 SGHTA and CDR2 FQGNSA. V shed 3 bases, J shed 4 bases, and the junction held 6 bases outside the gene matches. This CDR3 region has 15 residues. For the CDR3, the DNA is TGTGCCAGCAGCTTTATCCGGGACAGGGGATACGAGCAGTACTTC. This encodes CASSFIRDRGYEQYF.